This passage covers 20 T cell receptor beta chains from one sample sequenced in a study of CD8 T cells in Susac syndrome. Random hexamers primed reverse transcription of about 0.5 to 1 ug RNA. TCRdb processed the immunoSEQ multiplex PCR reads anew with MiXCR; each CDR3 protein has one entry. The profile covers around 80,000 distinct CDR3 sequences, with roughly 93% appearing a single time and less than 0.3% taken by the ten largest. The material sequenced was CD8+ T cells from PBMCs. The receptors here all came from a human donor in good health.

The chain joins TRBV5-6 to TRBJ2-7, with a weak D call TRBD2 (5 bases). The CDR3 runs 14 residues. V gave up 4 bases and J gave up 7 bases, with 18 bases separating them. Germline V CDR1 and CDR2: SGHDT, YYEEEE. The DNA of the CDR3 is TGTGCCAGCAGCCCCCGGGGAGCCCCGGGGGAGCAGTACGTC. Protein product: CASSPRGAPGEQYV.

The chain links TRBV28 to TRBJ1-2, with 8 bases that match TRBD1. The CDR3 length is 14 residues. The germline CDR1 and CDR2 sequences are MDHEN and SYDVKM. V dropped 8 bases and J dropped 8; count of bases not matched to a gene: 13. CDR3 sequence (DNA): TGTGCCAGCTATTTGGACAGGGATCTTAGCGGCTACACCTTC. Its translation is CASYLDRDLSGYTF.

The chain employs TRBV9 and TRBJ2-5; 7 nucleotides align to TRBD2. V was pared by 6 bases and J by 2 bases, with 13 bases of the junction left unmatched. The germline V gene has CDR1 SGDLS and CDR2 YYNGEE. The CDR3 is 16 residues long. For the CDR3, the DNA is TGTGCCAGCAATCGCCTTGGGCTAGCGGATCAAGAGACCCAGTACTTC. Encoded protein: CASNRLGLADQETQYF.

The chain employs TRBV20-1 and TRBJ1-5; 11 bases match TRBD1. V shed 6 bases and J 0 bases; nucleotides not matched to a gene: 7. Germline CDR1 is DFQATT and CDR2 is SNEGSKA (reference sequence). The CDR3 totals 16 residues. CDR3 nucleotide sequence: TGCAGTGCCAGGGACAGGGGGGATAATAGCAATCAGCCCCAGCATTTT. Translated, it gives CSARDRGDNSNQPQHF.

The chain has TRBV29-1 and TRBJ2-2; D is possibly TRBD1 or TRBD2 (5 bases each). V was cut by 7 bases and J by 5 bases, with 8 bases left in between. The CDR3 runs 11 residues. The germline V gene encodes CDR1 SQVTM and CDR2 ANQGSEA. The CDR3 sequence: CSGWGTGELFF. CDR3 sequence (DNA): TGCAGCGGATGGGGGACCGGGGAGCTGTTTTTT.

V usage is TRBV27 and J usage is TRBJ2-3; 9 bases fit TRBD2. Germline CDR1 and CDR2: MNHEY and SMNVEV (reference sequence). CDR3 length equals 16 residues. Trimming took 5 bases from V and 2 from J; bases not matched to a gene: 8. The CDR3 protein is CASSPYSGSATDTQYF. CDR3 nucleotide sequence: TGTGCCAGCAGTCCCTATAGCGGGAGTGCCACAGATACGCAGTATTTT.

This chain links TRBV23-1 with TRBJ2-7; a possible D gene is TRBD1 (5 bases). TRBV23-1 is known as an ORF, though its function is uncertain. This CDR3 spans 14 amino acids. V lost 3 bases, J lost 0 bases, and 9 bases lay in between. CDR3 loop: CASSHSDSSYEQYV. In DNA, the CDR3 is TGCGCCAGCAGTCATTCAGACAGCTCCTACGAGCAGTACGTC.

The chain is built from TRBV28 and TRBJ2-1; 11 positions agree with TRBD2. CDR3 size: 14 residues. The germline gives CDR1 MDHEN, CDR2 SYDVKM. V trimming: 11 bases; J trimming: 3 bases; junction bases outside the gene matches: 6. CDR3 amino acids: CAGKLAGDYNEQFF. The CDR3 nucleotides are TGTGCCGGCAAACTAGCGGGAGACTACAATGAGCAGTTCTTC.

The CDR3 DNA is TGCAGTGCTAGAGTCCGCGGTCGAGGCACTGAAGCTTTCTTT. Protein sequence: CSARVRGRGTEAFF. This sequence joins TRBV20-1 and TRBJ1-1, with D unclear. V lost 1 base and J 4 bases, leaving 13 bases between the germline ends. Germline values: CDR1 DFQATT, CDR2 SNEGSKA (reference sequence). The CDR3 is 14 amino acids.

The rearrangement joins TRBV20-1 to TRBJ1-5; D remains ambiguous. V lost 0 bases and J 0 bases, leaving 12 bases between the germline ends. The CDR3 totals 16 residues. Per the germline V gene, CDR1 is DFQATT and CDR2 is SNEGSKA (reference sequence). The CDR3 DNA reads TGCAGTGCTAGAGATCTAGGAGAGAATAGCAATCAGCCCCAGCATTTT. Translating gives CSARDLGENSNQPQHF.

J is TRBJ2-1 and V is TRBV6-1; weak D call: TRBD2 (6 bases). In germline, CDR1 is MNHNS, CDR2 SASEGT. The length of the CDR3 is 14 residues. V was pared by 6 bases and J by 0 bases, with 9 bases between. The CDR3 reads CASRGLTSYNEQFF. CDR3 nucleotide sequence: TGTGCCAGCAGGGGACTTACCTCCTACAATGAGCAGTTCTTC.

This rearrangement joins TRBV27 to TRBJ1-2; 10 bases are a match to TRBD1. Germline CDR1 is MNHEY and CDR2 is SMNVEV (reference sequence). The junction had 4 bases not matched to a gene; V was cut back by 8 bases and J by 7 bases. This CDR3 spans 12 amino acids. The CDR3 DNA sequence: TGTGCCAGCCGGGACAGGGGCGCTGGCTACACCTTC. Translating gives CASRDRGAGYTF.

This clonotype came up once. The rearrangement uses TRBV20-1 and TRBJ2-1; D unresolved. The CDR3 loop spans 11 amino acids. Trimming shortened V by 7 bases and J by 5 bases, and 9 bases separated the two germline ends. Germline values: CDR1 DFQATT, CDR2 SNEGSKA (reference sequence). The CDR3 sequence: CSVTPDNEQFF. The CDR3 nucleotides are TGCAGTGTGACCCCTGACAATGAGCAGTTCTTC.

The chain combines TRBV15 with TRBJ1-1; D may be TRBD1 (6 bases). This CDR3 has 13 residues. Looked up from germline, CDR1 is LNHNV and CDR2 is YYDKDF (reference sequence). V lost 5 bases, J lost 11 bases, and 18 bases lay in between. This CDR3 reads CATSGRGRQGAFF. The CDR3, as DNA: TGTGCCACCAGCGGCCGCGGGCGCCAGGGGGCTTTCTTT.

The chain uses TRBV5-1 and TRBJ2-7; 8 bases agree with TRBD1. Trimming took 4 bases from V and 3 from J; bases not matched to a gene: 6. This CDR3 is 14 amino acids long. The germline V gene has CDR1 SGHRS and CDR2 YFSETQ. In DNA form, the CDR3 reads TGCGCCAGCAGCACCGGACAGGGAGGCTACGAGCAGTACTTC. Amino acids: CASSTGQGGYEQYF. Full variable domain (missing parts from reference TRBV5-1 and TRBJ2-7): KAGVTQTPRYLIKTRGQQVTLSCSPISGHRSVSWYQQTPGQGLQFLFEYFSETQRNKGNFPGRFSGRQFSNSRSEMNVSTLELGDSALYLCASSTGQGGYEQYFGPGTRLTVT.

The chain employs TRBV2 and TRBJ1-2; 8 bases line up with TRBD1. V was clipped by 4 bases and J by 3 bases; unmatched bases: 13. CDR3 length equals 17 residues. Germline V gene sequence: CDR1 SNHLY, CDR2 FYNNEI. CDR3 amino acids: CASSAGQVLGLDYGYTF. The CDR3 bases are TGTGCCAGCAGTGCGGGACAGGTTCTCGGTTTGGACTATGGCTACACCTTC.

V is TRBV7-9 and J is TRBJ2-5; D not certain. This CDR3 is 13 amino acids long. Germline CDR1 and CDR2: SEHNR and FQNEAQ (reference sequence). Trimming removed 10 bases at V and 1 base at J, with 13 bases between. The CDR3 coding sequence is TGTGCCATAACGGGCGGAATCCAAGAGACCCAGTACTTC. Encoded protein: CAITGGIQETQYF.

This clonotype appeared a few times. The chain links TRBV19 to TRBJ2-3; maybe TRBD2 (5 bases). This CDR3 region has 14 residues. CDR1 is LNHDA and CDR2 is SQIVND in the germline V gene (reference sequence). V was trimmed by 6 bases and J by 4 bases, leaving 14 bases between them. CDR3 in amino acids: CASSPNPGSDTQYF. The CDR3 DNA is TGTGCCAGTAGCCCAAACCCGGGGTCAGATACGCAGTATTTT.

Only a few counts were recorded for this clonotype. This sequence joins TRBV13 and TRBJ2-3; D is undetermined. Per the germline V gene, CDR1 is PRHDT and CDR2 is FYEKMQ (reference sequence). Trimming took 5 bases from V and 0 from J, leaving 3 bases between them. The CDR3 totals 12 residues. In DNA, the CDR3 is TGTGCCAGCAGCCAGAGCACAGATACGCAGTATTTT. It encodes CASSQSTDTQYF.

This rearrangement joins TRBV20-1 to TRBJ2-1, with TRBD2 identical over 13 bases. Trimming at V came to 6 bases and at J to 10 bases, leaving 9 bases not matched to a gene. Germline assignment: CDR1 DFQATT and CDR2 SNEGSKA (reference sequence). This CDR3 is built from 14 residues. The CDR3 nucleotides are TGCAGTGCCCCTAGACTAGCGGGGGGTGTGGAGCAGTTCTTC. Translated: CSAPRLAGGVEQFF.